What follows are 10 T cell receptor beta chains derived from one specimen sequenced in a study of blood T cell repertoires in COVID-19. The method was immunoSEQ multiplex PCR; TCRdb's version includes in-frame clones alone and lacks a portion of them. The repertoire holds under 250,000 clones, with roughly 82% as singletons. Specimen: peripheral blood. These receptor sequences come from a woman older than 75 with COVID-19, enrolled during active disease.

The chain is built from TRBV13 and TRBJ1-2, with 7 nucleotides matching TRBD1. J was trimmed by 6 bases and V by 4 bases; bases with no gene match: 8. Germline V gives CDR1 PRHDT, CDR2 FYEKMQ (reference sequence). The length of the CDR3 is 14 residues. The CDR3 DNA reads as TGTGCCAGCAGCTCCCGACAGGGTCAAGATGGCTACACCTTC. This encodes CASSSRQGQDGYTF.

This rearrangement joins TRBV3-1 (or the pseudogene TRBV3-2) to TRBJ2-1, with 11 bases that match TRBD2. The CDR3 runs 16 residues. Trimming cost V 4 bases and J 5 bases; bases outside gene matches: 7. CDR1 and CDR2 (germline): LGHDT, YNNKEL (reference sequence). The chain's CDR3 is CASSRSTSGANNEQFF. CDR3 DNA sequence: TGTGCCAGCAGCCGCTCGACTAGCGGGGCGAACAATGAGCAGTTCTTC.

This chain links TRBV10-3 with TRBJ2-2, with 7 bases lining up with TRBD1. V lost 9 bases, J lost 0 bases, and 4 bases stayed unmatched. The V gene's germline CDR1 is ENHRY and CDR2 SYGVKD. The CDR3 is made up of 14 amino acids. DNA for the CDR3: TGTGCCATTGGACAGGTTTCGAACACCGGGGAGCTGTTTTTT. This sequence encodes CAIGQVSNTGELFF.

The chain couples TRBV11-3 to TRBJ2-1; 10 bases agree with TRBD2. The J segment lost 5 bases and the V segment lost 6 bases, leaving 13 bases of the junction unmatched. The CDR3 is made up of 17 amino acids. Germline V gene data show CDR1 as SGHNT and CDR2 as YENEEA. The CDR3: CASSLSTLAGGNNEQFF. The CDR3 region has the DNA TGTGCCAGCAGTTTGTCGACTTTAGCGGGGGGCAACAATGAGCAGTTCTTC.

V is TRBV1 and J is TRBJ2-7; TRBD1, the table's D call, lacks a check against the DNA. TRBV1 is deemed a pseudogene. CDR3 length: 14 amino acids. The CDR3 DNA follows: TGCACCAGCAGCCACCACAGGGAGCCCCTGGAGCAGTACGTC. Translated, it gives CTSSHHREPLEQYV.

This chain joins TRBV5-1 and TRBJ1-1, with D possibly TRBD1 on 6 matching bases. The germline CDR1 and CDR2 sequences are SGHRS and YFSETQ. The CDR3 is 12 residues long. Trimming pared 4 bases from V and 7 bases from J, leaving 11 bases between. The CDR3 here is CASSQGRGEAFF. The DNA for the CDR3 is TGCGCCAGCAGCCAGGGGCGTGGTGAAGCTTTCTTT.

This sequence joins TRBV6-1 and TRBJ1-5; D call uncertain. V lost 2 bases and J lost 3, with 5 bases in between. The germline CDR1 and CDR2 sequences are MNHNS and SASEGT. This CDR3 comprises 13 residues. The CDR3 is CASSERDNQPQHF. For the CDR3, the DNA is TGTGCCAGCAGTGAACGGGACAATCAGCCCCAGCATTTT.

This sequence joins TRBV4-3 and TRBJ1-3; D uncertain. The CDR3 spans 15 residues. Germline CDR1 is LGHNA and CDR2 is YSLEER. Deletions cut 0 bases from V and 4 bases from J, with 10 bases between. The DNA of the CDR3 is TGCGCCAGCAGCCAAGATCAAGCTTGGGGAAACACCATATATTTT. This gives the protein CASSQDQAWGNTIYF.

The chain has TRBV6-5 and TRBJ1-1; a possible D gene is TRBD1 (6 bases). V lost 4 bases and J 1 base, leaving 10 bases between the germline ends. From germline, CDR1 is MNHEY and CDR2 SVGAGI. This CDR3 has 14 residues. Here the CDR3 reads CASSSGVGNTEAFF. DNA for the CDR3: TGTGCCAGCAGTTCAGGGGTTGGGAACACTGAAGCTTTCTTT.

This clone was detected only once. The sample carries other DNA sequences with the same CDR3. The chain recombines TRBV12-3 or TRBV12-4 with TRBJ1-1, with D unclear. V was clipped by 3 bases and J by 1 base, with 6 bases between them. The CDR3 extends over 13 amino acids. The CDR3 loop is CASSLVGNTEAFF. In DNA, the CDR3 is TGTGCCAGCAGTTTGGTCGGGAACACTGAAGCTTTCTTT.